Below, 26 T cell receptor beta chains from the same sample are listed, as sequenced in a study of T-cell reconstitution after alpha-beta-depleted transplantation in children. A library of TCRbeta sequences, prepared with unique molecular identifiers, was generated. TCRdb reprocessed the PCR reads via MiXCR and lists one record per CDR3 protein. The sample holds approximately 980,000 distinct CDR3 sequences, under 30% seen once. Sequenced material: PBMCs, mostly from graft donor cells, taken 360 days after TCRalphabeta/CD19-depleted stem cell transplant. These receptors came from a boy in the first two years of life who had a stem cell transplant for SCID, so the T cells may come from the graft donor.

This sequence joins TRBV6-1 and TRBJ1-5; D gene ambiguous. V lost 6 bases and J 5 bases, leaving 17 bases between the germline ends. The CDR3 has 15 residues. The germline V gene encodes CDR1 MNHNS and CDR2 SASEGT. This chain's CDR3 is CASRSPGGNYQPQHF. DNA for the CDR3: TGTGCCAGCAGAAGCCCTGGAGGGAACTATCAGCCCCAGCATTTT.

CDR3 nucleotides: TGTGCCAGCAGCGTAGATCAGGGGCGAGTAGAGACCCAGTACTTC. The encoded protein is CASSVDQGRVETQYF. The genes are TRBV9 and TRBJ2-5, with D possibly matching TRBD1 (6 bases). With 0 bases removed from V and 4 bases from J, the gap between germline ends came to 13 bases. The length of the CDR3 is 15 residues. Germline CDR1 SGDLS, CDR2 YYNGEE.

The CDR3 DNA reads TGCGCCAGCAGCGGAATAGGGGCCACTAATGAAAAACTGTTTTTT. Translation: CASSGIGATNEKLFF. The chain combines TRBV4-1 with TRBJ1-4, with D perhaps TRBD1 (5 bases). CDR1 is MGHRA and CDR2 is YSYEKL in the germline V gene. Trimming pared 5 bases from V and 2 bases from J, leaving 12 bases between. The length of the CDR3 is 15 residues.

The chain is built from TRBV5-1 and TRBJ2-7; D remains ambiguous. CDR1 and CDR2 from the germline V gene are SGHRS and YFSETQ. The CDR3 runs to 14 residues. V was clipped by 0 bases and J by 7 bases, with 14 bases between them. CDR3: CASSLDVPSREQYF. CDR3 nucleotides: TGCGCCAGCAGCTTGGACGTACCCAGTCGAGAGCAGTACTTC.

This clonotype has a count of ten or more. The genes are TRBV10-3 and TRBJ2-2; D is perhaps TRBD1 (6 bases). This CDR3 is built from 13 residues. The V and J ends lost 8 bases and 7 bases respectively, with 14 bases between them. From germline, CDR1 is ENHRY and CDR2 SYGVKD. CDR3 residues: CAIGTGKGGELFF. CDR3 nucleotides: TGTGCCATCGGAACAGGGAAGGGCGGGGAGCTGTTTTTT.

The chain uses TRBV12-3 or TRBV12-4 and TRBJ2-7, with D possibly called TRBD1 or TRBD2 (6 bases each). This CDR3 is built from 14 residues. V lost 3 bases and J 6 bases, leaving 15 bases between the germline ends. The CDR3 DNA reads TGTGCCAGCAGTTTCGACAGGTGGGGAGGCGAGCAGTACTTC. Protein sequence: CASSFDRWGGEQYF.

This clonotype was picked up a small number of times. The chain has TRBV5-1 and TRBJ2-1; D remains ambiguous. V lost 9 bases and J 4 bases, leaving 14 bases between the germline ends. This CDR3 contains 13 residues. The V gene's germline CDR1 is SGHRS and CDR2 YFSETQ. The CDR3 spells CATSPEWYNEQFF. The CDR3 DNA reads TGCGCCACCTCTCCCGAGTGGTACAATGAGCAGTTCTTC.

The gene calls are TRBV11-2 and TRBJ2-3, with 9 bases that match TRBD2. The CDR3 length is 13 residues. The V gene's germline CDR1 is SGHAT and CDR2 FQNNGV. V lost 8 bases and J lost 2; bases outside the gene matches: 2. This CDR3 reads CASQRGATDTQYF. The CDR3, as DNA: TGTGCCAGCCAGCGGGGGGCCACAGATACGCAGTATTTT.

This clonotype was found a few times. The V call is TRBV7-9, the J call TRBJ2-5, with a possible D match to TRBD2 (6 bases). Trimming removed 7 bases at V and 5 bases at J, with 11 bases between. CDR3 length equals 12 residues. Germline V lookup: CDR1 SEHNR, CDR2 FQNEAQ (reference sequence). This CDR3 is CASTDYWETQYF. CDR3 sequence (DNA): TGTGCCAGCACGGACTATTGGGAGACCCAGTACTTC.

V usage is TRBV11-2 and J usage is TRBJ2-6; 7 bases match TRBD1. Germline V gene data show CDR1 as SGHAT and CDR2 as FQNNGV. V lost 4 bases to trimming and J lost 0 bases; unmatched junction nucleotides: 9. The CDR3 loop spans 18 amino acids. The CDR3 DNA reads TGTGCCAGCAGCTACCCGGGACAGATTATCTCTGGGGCCAACGTCCTGACTTTC. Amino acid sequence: CASSYPGQIISGANVLTF.

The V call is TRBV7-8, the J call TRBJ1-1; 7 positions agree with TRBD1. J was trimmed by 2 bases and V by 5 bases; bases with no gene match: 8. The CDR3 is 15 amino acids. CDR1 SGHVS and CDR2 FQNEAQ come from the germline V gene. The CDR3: CASSPKGQTNTEAFF. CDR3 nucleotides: TGTGCCAGCAGCCCCAAGGGACAGACCAACACTGAAGCTTTCTTT.

CDR3 coding DNA: TGTGCCAGCAGTTTAGACAGCCTGGGACAGAGAGCATACTATGGCTACACCTTC. Translated, it gives CASSLDSLGQRAYYGYTF. This chain connects TRBV6-5 to TRBJ1-2; 7 bases fit TRBD1. The length of the CDR3 is 18 residues. J lost 3 bases, V lost 4 bases, and 17 bases had no gene match. Looked up from germline, CDR1 is MNHEY and CDR2 is SVGAGI.

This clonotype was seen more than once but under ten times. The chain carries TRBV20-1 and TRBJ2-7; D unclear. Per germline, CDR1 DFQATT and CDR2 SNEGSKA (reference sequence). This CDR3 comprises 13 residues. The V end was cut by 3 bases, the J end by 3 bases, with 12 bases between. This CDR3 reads CSASGQNIYEQYF. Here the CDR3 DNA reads TGCAGTGCTAGTGGTCAGAACATCTACGAGCAGTACTTC.

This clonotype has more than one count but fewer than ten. The CDR3 bases are TGCGCCAGCAGCCCCAAAACAGGGCCGGGATACAATGAGCAGTTCTTC. Amino acids: CASSPKTGPGYNEQFF. The chain links TRBV5-1 to TRBJ2-1, with TRBD1 as a possible D gene (6 bases). The CDR3 extends over 16 amino acids. The germline V gene has CDR1 SGHRS and CDR2 YFSETQ. V lost 4 bases and J lost 4, with 18 bases in between.

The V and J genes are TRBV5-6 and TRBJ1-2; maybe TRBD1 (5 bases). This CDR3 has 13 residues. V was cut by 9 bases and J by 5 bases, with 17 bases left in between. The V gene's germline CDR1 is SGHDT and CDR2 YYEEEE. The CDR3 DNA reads TGTGCCATGGGCTTCGGGGGAGGGTATGGCTACACCTTC. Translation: CAMGFGGGYGYTF.

This CDR3 is CASSLVLISDRANTEAFF. DNA for the CDR3: TGCGCCAGCAGCTTGGTCCTTATATCGGACAGGGCGAACACTGAAGCTTTCTTT. V usage is TRBV5-1 and J usage is TRBJ1-1, with 8 bases lining up with TRBD1. This CDR3 has 18 residues. CDR1 and CDR2 (germline): SGHRS, YFSETQ. After removal of 0 bases from V and 1 base from J, the junction contained 11 bases not matched to a gene.

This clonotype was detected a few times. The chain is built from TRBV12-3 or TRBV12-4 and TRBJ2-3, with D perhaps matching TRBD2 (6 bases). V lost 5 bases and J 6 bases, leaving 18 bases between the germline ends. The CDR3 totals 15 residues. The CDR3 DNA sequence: TGTGCCAGCAGTGTTGGGACTTCACAGAGGGATACGCAGTATTTT. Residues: CASSVGTSQRDTQYF.

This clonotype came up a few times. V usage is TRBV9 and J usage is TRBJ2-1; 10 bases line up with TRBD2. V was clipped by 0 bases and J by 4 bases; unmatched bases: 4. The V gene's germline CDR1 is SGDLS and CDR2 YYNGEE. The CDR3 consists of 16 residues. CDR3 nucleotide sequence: TGTGCCAGCAGCGTAGACCTAGCGGGGGCTTACAATGAGCAGTTCTTC. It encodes CASSVDLAGAYNEQFF.

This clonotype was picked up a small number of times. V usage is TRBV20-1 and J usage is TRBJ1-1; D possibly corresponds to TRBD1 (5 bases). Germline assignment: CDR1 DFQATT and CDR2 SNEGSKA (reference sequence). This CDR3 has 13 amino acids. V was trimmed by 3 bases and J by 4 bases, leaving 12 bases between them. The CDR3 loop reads CSARGGGSTEAFF. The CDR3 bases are TGCAGTGCTAGGGGTGGGGGATCCACTGAAGCTTTCTTT.

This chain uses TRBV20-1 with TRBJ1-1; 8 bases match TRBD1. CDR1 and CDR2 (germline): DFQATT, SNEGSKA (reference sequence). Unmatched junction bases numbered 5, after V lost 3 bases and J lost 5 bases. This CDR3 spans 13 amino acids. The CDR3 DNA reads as TGCAGTGCTAGCCGCGGACAGGGAACTGAAGCTTTCTTT. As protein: CSASRGQGTEAFF.

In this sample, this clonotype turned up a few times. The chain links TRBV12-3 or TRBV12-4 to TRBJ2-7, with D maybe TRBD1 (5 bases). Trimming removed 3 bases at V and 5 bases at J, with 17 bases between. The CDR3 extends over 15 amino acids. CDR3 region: CASSLIRQGKNEQYF. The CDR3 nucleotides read TGTGCCAGCAGTTTGATCAGGCAGGGTAAAAACGAGCAGTACTTC.

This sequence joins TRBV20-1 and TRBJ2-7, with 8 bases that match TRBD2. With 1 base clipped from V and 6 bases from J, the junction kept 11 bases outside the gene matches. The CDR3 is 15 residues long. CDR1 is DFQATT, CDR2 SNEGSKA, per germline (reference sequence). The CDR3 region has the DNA TGCAGTGCTAGAGGACTGGGACTAGTTACTGCCGAGCAGTACTTC. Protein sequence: CSARGLGLVTAEQYF.

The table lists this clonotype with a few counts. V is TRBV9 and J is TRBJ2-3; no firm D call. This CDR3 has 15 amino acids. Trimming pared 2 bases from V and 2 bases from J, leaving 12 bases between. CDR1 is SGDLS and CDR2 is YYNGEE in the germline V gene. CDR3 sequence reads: CASSVSVGFTDTQYF. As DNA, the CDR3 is TGTGCCAGCAGCGTGAGCGTGGGGTTCACAGATACGCAGTATTTT.

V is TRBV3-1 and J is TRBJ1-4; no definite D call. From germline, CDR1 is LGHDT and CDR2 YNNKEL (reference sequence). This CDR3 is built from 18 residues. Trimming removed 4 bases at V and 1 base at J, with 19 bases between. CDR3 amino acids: CASSPFTFLGGTNEKLFF. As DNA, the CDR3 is TGTGCCAGCAGCCCCTTCACCTTTCTTGGCGGAACTAATGAAAAACTGTTTTTT.

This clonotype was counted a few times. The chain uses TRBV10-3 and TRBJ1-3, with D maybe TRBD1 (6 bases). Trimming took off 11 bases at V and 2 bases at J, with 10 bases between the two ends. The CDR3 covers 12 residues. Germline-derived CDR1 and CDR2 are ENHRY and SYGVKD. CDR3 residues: CAGRGTGNTIYF. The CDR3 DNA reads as TGTGCCGGCAGGGGAACTGGAAACACCATATATTTT.

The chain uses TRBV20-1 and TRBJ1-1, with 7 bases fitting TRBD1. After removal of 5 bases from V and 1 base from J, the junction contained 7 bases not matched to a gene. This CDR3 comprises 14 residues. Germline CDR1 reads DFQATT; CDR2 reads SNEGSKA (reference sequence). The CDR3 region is CSALPTGRNTEAFF. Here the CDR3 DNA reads TGCAGTGCTCTACCGACAGGGAGGAACACTGAAGCTTTCTTT.